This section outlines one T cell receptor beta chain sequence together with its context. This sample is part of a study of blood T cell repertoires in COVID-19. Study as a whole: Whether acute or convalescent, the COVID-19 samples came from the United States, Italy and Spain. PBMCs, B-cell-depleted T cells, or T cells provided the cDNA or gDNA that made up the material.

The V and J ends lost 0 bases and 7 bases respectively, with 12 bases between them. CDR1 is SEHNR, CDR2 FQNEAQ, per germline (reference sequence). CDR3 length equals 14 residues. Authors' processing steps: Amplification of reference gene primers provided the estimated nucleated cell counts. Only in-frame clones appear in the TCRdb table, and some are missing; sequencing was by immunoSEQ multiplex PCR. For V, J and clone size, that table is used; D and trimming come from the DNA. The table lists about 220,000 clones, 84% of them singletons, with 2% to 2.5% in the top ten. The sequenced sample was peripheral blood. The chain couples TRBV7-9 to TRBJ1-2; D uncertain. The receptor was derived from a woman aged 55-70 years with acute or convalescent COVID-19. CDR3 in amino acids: CASSLAEREGGYTF. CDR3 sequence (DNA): TGTGCCAGCAGCTTAGCGGAACGGGAGGGTGGCTACACCTTC.